These T cell receptor beta chains were read from a single sample in a study of blood T cell repertoires in COVID-19. Method: immunoSEQ multiplex PCR; TCRdb's copy keeps in-frame clones and lacks some. The sample has about 240,000 clones; under 85% are singletons. The sequenced sample consisted of peripheral blood. These receptors all stem from a human donor in a cohort sampled during active COVID-19. Each CDR3 is given with its conserved first and last residue. A D gene is named only where the DNA matches it firmly. A clone size is listed for some rows: how often the clone was seen (once, few, many), or a class if it is expanded.

D gene	clone size	V gene	J gene	CDR3 protein	CDR3 DNA
TRBD2	.	TRBV5-4	TRBJ2-1	CASSLGGRADNEQFF	TGTGCCAGCAGCTTAGGCGGGAGGGCTGACAATGAGCAGTTCTTC
TRBD2	.	TRBV10-1	TRBJ2-5	CASSSSGREETQYF	TGCGCCAGCAGTTCTAGCGGGAGAGAGGAGACCCAGTACTTC
.	.	TRBV10-3	TRBJ1-2	CAISESKGIRYTF	TGTGCCATCAGTGAGTCGAAGGGGATCCGCTACACCTTC
TRBD1	.	TRBV28	TRBJ2-7	CASSFSRTGGEQYF	TGTGCCAGCAGTTTTTCTCGGACAGGGGGCGAGCAGTACTTC
TRBD1	.	TRBV9	TRBJ2-7	CASSVAGTAIYEQYF	TGTGCCAGCAGCGTGGCCGGGACAGCCATCTACGAGCAGTACTTC
.	.	TRBV6-5	TRBJ2-6	CASSRGVSGANVLTF	TGTGCCAGTTCTCGCGGTGTCTCTGGGGCCAACGTCCTGACTTTC
.	.	TRBV6-1	TRBJ1-5	CASNERGYSNQPQHF	TGTGCCAGCAATGAAAGGGGATATAGCAATCAGCCCCAGCATTTT
.	.	TRBV19	TRBJ1-3	CASSIQGNTIYF	TGTGCCAGTAGTATACAAGGAAACACCATATATTTT
.	.	TRBV5-5	TRBJ1-1	CASSSYDLRGNTEAFF	TGTGCCAGCAGCTCGTATGATTTAAGAGGGAACACTGAAGCTTTCTTT
.	.	TRBV29-1	TRBJ2-7	CSGRDSRDEQYF	TGCAGCGGCCGGGACTCCCGGGACGAGCAGTACTTC
TRBD1	once	TRBV14	TRBJ1-1	CASLNRDREMSEAFF	TGTGCCAGCTTAAATAGGGACAGGGAGATGAGTGAAGCTTTCTTT
.	.	TRBV30	TRBJ2-3	CAWRAVTDTQYF	TGTGCCTGGAGGGCTGTAACAGATACGCAGTATTTT
.	many	TRBV29-1	TRBJ1-1	CSVVGTEAFF	TGCAGCGTGGTCGGCACTGAAGCTTTCTTT
TRBD2	.	TRBV5-4	TRBJ2-3	CASSASGGASDTQYF	TGTGCCAGCAGCGCAAGCGGGGGGGCCTCAGATACGCAGTATTTT
TRBD2	.	TRBV4-2	TRBJ2-2	CASSQEVTSGGELFF	TGTGCCAGCAGCCAAGAGGTGACTAGCGGTGGGGAGCTGTTTTTT
TRBD2	.	TRBV19	TRBJ2-2	CASSPRGGVGGRSNTGELFF	TGTGCCAGTAGTCCCCGGGGAGGGGTGGGGGGACGCTCGAACACCGGGGAGCTGTTTTTT
.	.	TRBV27	TRBJ2-4	CASSLSAGNPPRSKNIQYF	TGTGCCAGCAGTTTAAGCGCAGGGAACCCACCCCGGAGCAAAAACATTCAGTACTTC
.	.	TRBV7-9	TRBJ2-7	CASSSESRLVQGLQDEQYF	TGTGCCAGCAGCTCCGAGTCCCGCCTCGTACAGGGTCTACAAGACGAGCAGTACTTC
TRBD1	.	TRBV27	TRBJ1-1	CASTTYRGRDTEAFF	TGTGCCAGCACCACCTACAGGGGACGCGACACTGAAGCTTTCTTT
TRBD2	few	TRBV4-2	TRBJ2-1	CASSRRTSGDYNEQFF	TGTGCCAGCAGCCGTAGGACTAGCGGGGATTACAATGAGCAGTTCTTC
TRBD1	.	TRBV18	TRBJ1-1	CASTIMQGADTEAFF	TGTGCCAGCACGATAATGCAGGGGGCGGACACTGAAGCTTTCTTT
.	once	TRBV6-5	TRBJ1-4	CASSYYRAGEKLFF	TGTGCCAGCAGTTATTACAGGGCCGGTGAAAAACTGTTTTTT
TRBD1	.	TRBV5-1	TRBJ2-7	CASSLDRGYEQYF	TGCGCCAGCAGCTTGGACAGGGGATACGAGCAGTACTTC
.	.	TRBV7-2	TRBJ2-7	CASSLARDTAPPYEQYF	TGTGCCAGCAGCTTAGCCCGGGACACAGCCCCTCCCTACGAGCAGTACTTC
.	.	TRBV15	TRBJ2-5	CATSVTGRETQYF	TGTGCCACCAGCGTTACAGGGAGAGAGACCCAGTACTTC
TRBD1	once	TRBV5-6	TRBJ2-7	CASRLRGRYEQYF	TGTGCCAGCAGACTCAGGGGGCGGTACGAGCAGTACTTC
TRBD1	.	TRBV5-4	TRBJ1-2	CASSPGQGAGGYTF	TGTGCCAGCAGCCCGGGACAGGGGGCTGGTGGCTACACCTTC
.	once	TRBV29-1	TRBJ1-6	CSVISGGSSSYNSPLHF	TGCAGCGTCATCTCCGGGGGGTCTAGCTCCTATAATTCACCCCTCCACTTT
TRBD1	.	TRBV19	TRBJ1-4	CASSTNRDRNEKLFF	TGTGCCAGTAGTACCAACCGGGACAGAAATGAAAAACTGTTTTTT
.	.	TRBV28	TRBJ2-4	CASSSGQLAKNIQYF	TGTGCCAGCAGTTCAGGGCAACTAGCCAAAAACATTCAGTACTTC
.	.	TRBV30	TRBJ2-1	CAWSNREAHIYNEQFF	TGTGCCTGGTCAAATCGTGAGGCCCACATATACAATGAGCAGTTCTTC
TRBD1	.	TRBV7-2	TRBJ2-7	CASSTVGTGLDEQYF	TGTGCCAGCAGCACAGTTGGGACAGGGTTGGACGAGCAGTACTTC
TRBD2	.	TRBV7-3	TRBJ2-3	CASSATGTSGFTDTQYF	TGTGCCAGCAGCGCAACCGGGACTAGCGGATTCACAGATACGCAGTATTTT
.	.	TRBV19	TRBJ1-1	CASSPRGAGRGTEAFF	TGTGCCAGTAGTCCCCGTGGGGCAGGCCGAGGAACTGAAGCTTTCTTT
.	.	TRBV28	TRBJ1-4	CASSRAGVANEKLFF	TGTGCCAGCAGCCGTGCGGGGGTAGCTAATGAAAAACTGTTTTTT
TRBD1	.	TRBV2	TRBJ1-5	CASSEDRGGYQPQHF	TGTGCCAGCAGTGAAGACAGGGGCGGATATCAGCCCCAGCATTTT
TRBD2	few	TRBV5-1	TRBJ2-1	CASSHGLAGSEQFF	TGCGCCAGCAGCCATGGACTAGCGGGAAGTGAGCAGTTCTTC